A selection of T cell receptor beta chains follows, all from one sample in a study of blood T cell repertoires in COVID-19. Profiled with immunoSEQ multiplex PCR; TCRdb holds only in-frame clones, not every one. Among about 340,000 clones listed, about 88% were seen once. Sequencing was performed on peripheral blood. These receptors all come from a woman aged 70-85 years with COVID-19, enrolled during active disease. Each CDR3 is given with its conserved first and last residue. Each record gives: V gene, D gene, CDR3 length, J gene, clone size, CDR3 DNA, CDR3 protein. D genes are given only for firm matches. Expanded clones are given a class, and other clones once, few, many or no size at all.

>TRBV15|.|13|TRBJ1-6|once
TGTGCCACCAGCGGTCAGTCCCCGCGGCCCCTCCACTTT
CATSGQSPRPLHF
>TRBV28|.|13|TRBJ2-7|.
TGTGCCAGCAGCGACAGGAGCTCCTACGAGCAGTACTTC
CASSDRSSYEQYF
>TRBV12-3/TRBV12-4|.|12|TRBJ1-2|.
TGTGCCAGCAGTTTGACAGTAGGTGGCTACACCTTC
CASSLTVGGYTF
>TRBV7-6|.|12|TRBJ2-7|few
TGTGCCAGCAGCGCCGGGGGATACGAGCAGTACTTC
CASSAGGYEQYF
>TRBV28|TRBD1|13|TRBJ1-2|.
TGTGCCAGCAGCATGGGACAGAACTATGGCTACACCTTC
CASSMGQNYGYTF
>TRBV7-2|TRBD1|14|TRBJ2-7|once
TGTGCCAGCAGCTTGCCGGGACAGGGGTACGAGCAGTACTTC
CASSLPGQGYEQYF
>TRBV6-5|.|16|TRBJ2-7|.
TGTGCCAGCAGTTACTCGAAGACGCAGGCGCGCGTCGAGCAGTACTTC
CASSYSKTQARVEQYF
>TRBV6-5|TRBD2|11|TRBJ2-3|.
TGTGCCAGCAGTTCCCCTAGCGGACAGTATTTT
CASSSPSGQYF
>TRBV3-1/TRBV3-2|.|16|TRBJ2-5|.
TGTGCCAGCAGCCAAGAAAGCATGAGGCCCAGGGGGACCCAGTACTTC
CASSQESMRPRGTQYF
>TRBV5-1|TRBD1|16|TRBJ1-3|.
TGCGCCAGCAGCTTGGGGGACAGGGGGCTTGGAAACACCATATATTTT
CASSLGDRGLGNTIYF
>TRBV10-3|TRBD1|15|TRBJ1-1|.
TGTGCCATCAGTGCATCACAGGGGGCCTACACTGAAGCTTTCTTT
CAISASQGAYTEAFF
>TRBV2|TRBD1|14|TRBJ1-1|.
TGTGCCAGCAGGATGATAGGGGGCGCGGGTGAAGCTTTCTTT
CASRMIGGAGEAFF
>TRBV9|.|12|TRBJ1-2|.
TGTGCCAGCAGCGCAGGGCAACCCTCATACACCTTC
CASSAGQPSYTF
>TRBV6-2/TRBV6-3|.|14|TRBJ1-5|.
TGTGCCAGCAGTTACCTTTATAGCAATCAGCCCCAGCATTTT
CASSYLYSNQPQHF
>TRBV6-2/TRBV6-3|TRBD2|17|TRBJ2-5|.
TGTGCCAGCAGTTACCCTACTAGCGGGGGGCCGAGAGAGACCCAGTACTTC
CASSYPTSGGPRETQYF
>TRBV6-1|TRBD1|16|TRBJ2-1|.
TGTGCCAGCAGTGAATTAAACCCCGGGACAGGCGTTGAGCAGTTCTTC
CASSELNPGTGVEQFF
>TRBV5-5|.|15|TRBJ1-2|.
TGTGCCAGCAGCCTACGGACACCGCGGGATAGTGGCTACACCTTC
CASSLRTPRDSGYTF
>TRBV28|TRBD1|12|TRBJ1-5|.
TGTGCCAGCCGGGACAGGTACGAGCCCCAGCATTTT
CASRDRYEPQHF
>TRBV2|.|13|TRBJ2-7|.
TGTGCCAGCAGTGAAAACGCGGGTAGCGAGCAGTACTTC
CASSENAGSEQYF
>TRBV2|.|12|TRBJ2-5|.
TGTGCCAGCAAGGAGCGCGGGGAGACCCAGTACTTC
CASKERGETQYF
>TRBV24-1|.|16|TRBJ1-4|once
TGTGCCACCAGTGACTCTCGTGAGGGGGTAGGGGAAAAACTGTTTTTT
CATSDSREGVGEKLFF
>TRBV7-9|TRBD1|15|TRBJ2-5|.
TGTGCCAGCAGCTTAGACGGGACAGGTGCGGAGACCCAGTACTTC
CASSLDGTGAETQYF
>TRBV6-5|TRBD1|15|TRBJ1-1|.
TGTGCCAGCAGTTTCGCCGGGACAGCGAACACTGAAGCTTTCTTT
CASSFAGTANTEAFF
>TRBV7-2|.|14|TRBJ1-5|.
TGTGCCAGCAGCTTATTCCAGACTAATCAGCCCCAGCATTTT
CASSLFQTNQPQHF
>TRBV5-1|.|14|TRBJ2-5|.
TGCGCCAGCAGTGGCGGCGGTGAACAAGAGACCCAGTACTTC
CASSGGGEQETQYF
>TRBV5-8|TRBD1|14|TRBJ1-1|.
TGTGCCAGCAGCGGACACAGGGGGCGGACTGAAGCTTTCTTT
CASSGHRGRTEAFF
>TRBV4-1|.|13|TRBJ2-5|.
TGCGCCAGCAGCCAACTAGTTACGGAGACCCAGTACTTC
CASSQLVTETQYF
>TRBV28|.|14|TRBJ1-1|.
TGTGCCAGCAGTTTTGATGGGCAACCCACTGAAGCTTTCTTT
CASSFDGQPTEAFF
>TRBV6-1|TRBD1|16|TRBJ1-3|.
TGTGCCAGCAGTGACAGACAGGGGGCGGCTGGAAACACCATATATTTT
CASSDRQGAAGNTIYF
>TRBV6-2/TRBV6-3|.|15|TRBJ2-3|.
TGTGCCAGCAGTTACCAGGGTCTCCTCACAGATACGCAGTATTTT
CASSYQGLLTDTQYF
>TRBV19|TRBD1|14|TRBJ1-4|.
TGTGCCAGTAGTGGACAGGGTAGGGCTGAAAAACTGTTTTTT
CASSGQGRAEKLFF
>TRBV7-8|.|13|TRBJ1-1|.
TGTGCCAGCAGCGTCGCGGGACTCACTGAAGCTTTCTTT
CASSVAGLTEAFF
>TRBV5-6|TRBD1|15|TRBJ1-4|.
TGTGCCAGCAGCTCTCTGGACAGGGGGAGCGGAAAACTGTTTTTT
CASSSLDRGSGKLFF
>TRBV27|TRBD2|15|TRBJ2-1|.
TGTGCCAGCAGGGACGGGGGGGCCTCCTACAATGAGCAGTTCTTC
CASRDGGASYNEQFF
>TRBV10-3|.|13|TRBJ1-5|.
TGTGCCATCAGCCCAGGCCTCGATCAGCCCCAGCATTTT
CAISPGLDQPQHF
>TRBV6-6|TRBD1|16|TRBJ1-2|.
TGTGCCAGCAGTCGGGACAGGGGGGTAAACTCCTATGGCTACACCTTC
CASSRDRGVNSYGYTF
>TRBV4-1|TRBD2|13|TRBJ2-1|.
TGCGCCAGCAGCCAAGATCAAGCGGGGGAGCAGTTCTTC
CASSQDQAGEQFF
>TRBV11-2|.|14|TRBJ1-1|.
TGTGCCAGCAGCCTTCAGGGTTGGAACACTGAAGCTTTCTTT
CASSLQGWNTEAFF
>TRBV6-6|.|16|TRBJ2-7|.
TGTGCCAGCAGCGTAGCAGGAGGGGTAAGCTCCTACGAGCAGTACTTC
CASSVAGGVSSYEQYF
>TRBV28|TRBD1|16|TRBJ2-3|.
TGTGCCAGCAGTTTTGGGATGACAGGGAAGACAGATACGCAGTATTTT
CASSFGMTGKTDTQYF
>TRBV5-6|.|14|TRBJ1-2|.
TGTGCCAGCAGCTTGGGGAGGCTGGGTTATGGCTACACCTTC
CASSLGRLGYGYTF
>TRBV5-1|.|14|TRBJ2-7|.
TGCGCCAGCAGCTTGGGAGGCAGCGCCTACGAGCAGTACTTC
CASSLGGSAYEQYF
>TRBV6-2/TRBV6-3|.|15|TRBJ1-1|.
TGTGCCAGCAATTACCAGGGGACGCCGAACACTGAAGCTTTCTTT
CASNYQGTPNTEAFF